This T cell receptor (beta chain) originates from a study of regulatory T cells in long-lasting Graves disease. General study results and limits: Persistent disease preferred TRBV28, TRBJ1-2 and TRBJ2-5; new disease, TRBV20-1 and TRBJ2-1.

Time point here: newly diagnosed GD, antithyroid drugs for less than 3 months. Researchers made the TCR library from RNA that was extracted from PBMCs. V was cut by 6 bases and J by 8 bases, with 13 bases left in between. The CDR3 runs to 12 residues. Through Arm-PCR of CDR3 regions and iRepertoire HTBI primers, TCR beta libraries were built. TCRdb called the multiplex PCR reads again in MiXCR, with one record for every CDR3 protein. Of just over 600,000 distinct CDR3 sequences listed, about 15% are singletons. The table lists this clonotype with many counts. As yet, its antigen is unknown. The data also belong to a second study, concerning T cells in Graves' hyperthyroidism and ophthalmopathy. That work contributes: Classification by a 13 V-J model distinguished ophthalmopathy from stable hyperthyroidism.

This sequence joins TRBV12-3 or TRBV12-4 and TRBJ1-2; D might be TRBD1 (6 bases). This TCR was sampled from a woman aged 25-40 years with Graves disease. The source was peripheral blood mononuclear cells (PBMCs), collected at new diagnosis, from a patient treated with antithyroid drugs. CDR3 sequence (DNA): TGTGCCAGCAGCCCCTCGGACAGAGGCTACACCTTC. It is translated as CASSPSDRGYTF.